The 7 T cell receptor beta chains presented below share a single source sample, sequenced in a study of monozygotic twins with inflammatory bowel disease. Reprocessing the 5' RACE reads, TCRdb reports a single entry for every CDR3 protein and omits DNA. In all, the sample yields about 380,000 distinct CDR3 sequences. The sequenced sample consisted of blood. The source is a human donor with ulcerative colitis or Crohn's disease, or a healthy co-twin of an affected twin (not recorded which).

The V gene is TRBV7-7, the J gene TRBJ2-5; the TCRdb call, TRBD1, lacks DNA for checking. Germline assignment: CDR1 SSHAT and CDR2 FNYEAQ (reference sequence). This CDR3 spans 14 amino acids. The CDR3 reads CASSFNGGQETQYF.

The chain joins TRBV11-2 to TRBJ2-1; the TCRdb D gene call, TRBD1, has no DNA to confirm it. CDR1 is SGHAT, CDR2 FQNNGV, per germline. This CDR3 contains 18 residues. The CDR3 here is CASSSPFGGTGVSNEQFF.

The V and J genes are TRBV3-1 and TRBJ1-1. Germline V CDR1 and CDR2: LGHDT, YNNKEL (reference sequence). This CDR3 has 14 residues. CDR3 in amino acids: CASSQGGSRAEAFF. The variable domain in full, with the rest retrieved from reference TRBV3-1 and TRBJ1-1, is DTAVSQTPKYLVTQMGNDKSIKCEQNLGHDTMYWYKQDSKKFLKIMFSYNNKELIINETVPNRFSPKSPDKAHLNLHINSLELGDSAVYFCASSQGGSRAEAFFGQGTRLTVV.

V is TRBV12-3 or TRBV12-4 and J is TRBJ1-2; TCRdb lists TRBD1, though no DNA is available to test this call. CDR3 length equals 13 residues. This CDR3 is CASSATGYYGYTF.

The rearrangement uses TRBV7-9 and TRBJ1-1; TCRdb returns TRBD1, unconfirmable since there is no DNA. CDR1 is SEHNR, CDR2 FQNEAQ, per germline (reference sequence). CDR3 length: 15 residues. This CDR3 reads CASSLQGNMNTEAFF.

The V and J genes are TRBV4-1 and TRBJ2-5. CDR1 and CDR2 (germline): MGHRA, YSYEKL. The CDR3 spans 21 residues. CDR3 in amino acids: CASSQDPGLAGPRGFKETQYF.

The rearrangement links TRBV7-2 to TRBJ2-3; TCRdb calls TRBD1, which cannot be checked without DNA. The CDR3 loop spans 14 amino acids. The germline V gene encodes CDR1 SGHTA and CDR2 FQGNSA. CDR3 loop: CASSRRQTTDTQYF.